Listed here are 30 T cell receptor beta chains from one sample, sequenced in a study of graft-versus-host responses after intestinal transplantation (dated by TCRdb to the early 2020s). Library method: the immunoSEQ multiplex PCR assay. TCRdb obtained this table from immuneACCESS and retained in-frame rearrangements with V and J assigned. These tables miss some clones; where compared with another copy, unresolved V genes account for less than half of the shortfall, and the remainder is unexplained. A total of around 37,000 clones appear in this sample, under 85% of them only once. Clones ranked in the top ten supply roughly 3.6% of the sample. Sequencing used PBMCs, obtained about 1,000 days after transplant. Receptors originate from a human patient who received an intestinal transplant, so some T cells may come from the graft donor.

This clone was observed a single time. The chain combines TRBV6-5 with TRBJ2-7, with D perhaps assigned TRBD1 or TRBD2 (5 bases each). The CDR3 has 15 amino acids. V dropped 0 bases and J dropped 3 bases, with 12 bases sitting between them. Germline loops: CDR1 MNHEY, CDR2 SVGAGI. The CDR3, as DNA: TGTGCCAGCAGTTACTCTGGGGCCGCGGGCTACGAGCAGTACTTC. Translated: CASSYSGAAGYEQYF.

V is TRBV7-2 and J is TRBJ2-5; D may be TRBD2 (5 bases). The germline V and J ends were trimmed by 3 bases and 4 bases, with 9 bases remaining between them. Germline V gene sequence: CDR1 SGHTA, CDR2 FQGNSA. The CDR3 has 13 amino acids. The CDR3 DNA sequence: TGTGCCAGCAGCTTGCTAGCAGGAGAGACCCAGTACTTC. This translates into CASSLLAGETQYF. Looking up the rest from reference TRBV7-2 and TRBJ2-5 gives the full variable domain: GAGVSQSPSNKVTEKGKDVELRCDPISGHTALYWYRQSLGQGLEFLIYFQGNSAPDKSGLPSDRFSAERTGGSVSTLTIQRTQQEDSAVYLCASSLLAGETQYFGPGTRLLVL.

V is TRBV5-1 and J is TRBJ1-1, with D tentatively TRBD1 (6 bases). The germline CDR1 and CDR2 sequences are SGHRS and YFSETQ. The CDR3 sequence is 17 residues long. Trimming cost V 1 base and J 0 bases, with 16 bases left between them. This CDR3 is CASSLSDVGQLNTEAFF. CDR3 nucleotides: TGCGCCAGCAGCTTGTCGGACGTAGGACAGCTGAACACTGAAGCTTTCTTT.

The count of this clone is one. The same CDR3 is also encoded by other DNA sequences in this sample. The chain uses TRBV28 and TRBJ2-7; 8 bases match TRBD1. CDR3 length equals 15 residues. Germline trimming cut 4 bases from V and 3 bases from J; bases unmatched to any gene: 8. CDR1 is MDHEN, CDR2 SYDVKM, per germline. The CDR3 DNA reads as TGTGCCAGCAGTTCAGGACAGGGTAGGAGCTACGAGCAGTACTTC. Translation: CASSSGQGRSYEQYF.

The chain carries TRBV9 and TRBJ2-3; D unresolved. CDR3 length: 16 residues. Looked up from germline, CDR1 is SGDLS and CDR2 is YYNGEE. Trimming took off 0 bases at V and 0 bases at J, with 11 bases between the two ends. The DNA for the CDR3 is TGTGCCAGCAGCGTAGGTAACAACCCTAGCACAGATACGCAGTATTTT. Translation gives CASSVGNNPSTDTQYF.

The genes are TRBV7-2 and TRBJ1-2; no firm D call. Germline CDR1 SGHTA, CDR2 FQGNSA. This CDR3 has 12 residues. Trimming took off 1 base at V and 4 bases at J, with 4 bases between the two ends. The CDR3 loop reads CASSLDSYGYTF. The DNA of the CDR3 is TGTGCCAGCAGCTTAGATTCCTATGGCTACACCTTC.

J is TRBJ1-4 and V is TRBV2; TRBD1 matches 7 bases. Trimming removed 3 bases from V and 7 bases from J; junction bases left unmatched: 2. The CDR3 has 13 residues. Germline V lookup: CDR1 SNHLY, CDR2 FYNNEI. The CDR3 DNA sequence: TGTGCCAGCAGTGACAGGGGGATTGAAAAACTGTTTTTT. Translation: CASSDRGIEKLFF.

The chain is built from TRBV19 and TRBJ2-4; D not resolved. In germline, CDR1 is LNHDA, CDR2 SQIVND (reference sequence). This CDR3 is built from 15 residues. V was cut by 3 bases and J by 0 bases, with 9 bases left in between. CDR3 in DNA: TGTGCCAGTAGTATCCTCCACATAGCCAAAAACATTCAGTACTTC. Translated, it gives CASSILHIAKNIQYF.

The chain has TRBV11-2 and TRBJ2-7; TRBD2 is a possible D gene (5 bases). The CDR3 spans 15 residues. Trimming left V 2 bases short and J 1 base short, with 12 bases between. Germline V gives CDR1 SGHAT, CDR2 FQNNGV. The CDR3 region is CASSLPGLNSYEQYF. In DNA form, the CDR3 reads TGTGCCAGCAGCTTACCCGGACTTAATTCCTACGAGCAGTACTTC.

This clone was seen a single time. The rearrangement joins TRBV10-3 to TRBJ2-7; TRBD1 matches 11 bases. Germline V gene lookup returns CDR1 ENHRY and CDR2 SYGVKD. The CDR3 runs 15 residues. The trim removed 2 bases at V and 2 bases at J, leaving 2 bases unmatched. In nucleotides, the CDR3 is TGTGCCATCAGTGAGGGACAGGGGGCGGCCTACGAGCAGTACTTC. It specifies CAISEGQGAAYEQYF.

This rearrangement joins TRBV28 to TRBJ1-2; D may be TRBD1 (6 bases). Germline-derived CDR1 and CDR2 are MDHEN and SYDVKM. V was clipped by 8 bases and J by 6 bases, with 16 bases between them. This CDR3 has 13 residues. CDR3 DNA: TGTGCCAGCGAGGGGGGGCTAAGAAATGGCTACACCTTC. Its translation: CASEGGLRNGYTF.

The chain links TRBV5-4 to TRBJ2-1, with TRBD2 matching over 13 bases. Unmatched junction bases numbered 7, after V lost 4 bases and J lost 0 bases. Germline assignment: CDR1 SGHNT and CDR2 YYREEE (reference sequence). This CDR3 contains 18 residues. CDR3 coding DNA: TGTGCCAGCAGCGTGGGCCGGACTAGCGGGAGCTCCTACAATGAGCAGTTCTTC. This gives the protein CASSVGRTSGSSYNEQFF.

The chain couples TRBV4-2 to TRBJ2-5; 9 bases are a match to TRBD1. This CDR3 is built from 17 residues. CDR1 is LGHNA, CDR2 YNFKEQ, per germline. Trimming removed 0 bases from V and 2 bases from J; junction bases left unmatched: 7. The CDR3 coding sequence is TGTGCCAGCAGCCAAGATCACGACAGGGGGGGGCAAGAGACCCAGTACTTC. It codes for CASSQDHDRGGQETQYF.

The chain employs TRBV6-4 and TRBJ2-3; 7 positions match TRBD1. Trimming at V came to 5 bases and at J to 3 bases, leaving 5 bases not matched to a gene. Germline CDR1 reads MRHNA; CDR2 reads SNTAGT. The CDR3 sequence is 14 residues long. The CDR3 DNA reads as TGTGCCAGCAGTCAAGACAGGGATACAGATACGCAGTATTTT. This codes for CASSQDRDTDTQYF.

The count of this clone is one. This sequence joins TRBV5-1 and TRBJ2-2; 7 bases agree with TRBD1. The CDR3 is 14 residues long. Trimming at V came to 0 bases and at J to 4 bases, leaving 0 bases not matched to a gene. The V gene's germline CDR1 is SGHRS and CDR2 YFSETQ. The CDR3 sequence: CASSLAGGTGELFF. In DNA form, the CDR3 reads TGCGCCAGCAGCTTGGCAGGGGGCACCGGGGAGCTGTTTTTT.

The chain uses TRBV28 and TRBJ2-7, with TRBD1 matching 9 bases. Germline CDR1 MDHEN, CDR2 SYDVKM. The CDR3 length is 15 residues. J gave up 7 bases and V 6 bases, and 13 bases lay outside the gene matches. The CDR3 is CASRQSGTGGNEQYF. DNA of the CDR3: TGTGCCAGCAGGCAATCGGGCACAGGGGGCAATGAGCAGTACTTC.

Regarding this clone: This CDR3 is also generated by other DNA sequences in the sample. V and J are TRBV7-3 and TRBJ2-3, with TRBD2 matching over 11 bases. J lost 5 bases, V lost 2 bases, and 0 bases had no gene match. CDR1 is SGHTA and CDR2 is FQGTGA in the germline V gene. The CDR3 totals 14 residues. The CDR3 DNA follows: TGTGCCAGCAGCTTAGGACTAGCGGGAGATACGCAGTATTTT. Translating it yields CASSLGLAGDTQYF.

The chain joins TRBV6-1 to TRBJ1-2; D gene uncertain. CDR3 length: 15 amino acids. V lost 4 bases and J 5 bases, leaving 17 bases between the germline ends. The V gene's germline CDR1 is MNHNS and CDR2 SASEGT. CDR3 nucleotide sequence: TGTGCCAGCAGTGTCCTTTTCAGGAGATGGTATGGCTACACCTTC. It specifies CASSVLFRRWYGYTF.

This chain joins TRBV5-1 and TRBJ2-2, with 8 bases lining up with TRBD1. Looked up from germline, CDR1 is SGHRS and CDR2 is YFSETQ. This CDR3 has 15 residues. The V segment lost 2 bases and the J segment 5 bases; nucleotides outside the gene matches: 5. The chain's CDR3 is CASSLQGERTGELFF. CDR3 bases: TGCGCCAGCAGCTTACAGGGGGAGAGAACCGGGGAGCTGTTTTTT. Filled out from reference TRBV5-1 and TRBJ2-2, the complete variable domain reads KAGVTQTPRYLIKTRGQQVTLSCSPISGHRSVSWYQQTPGQGLQFLFEYFSETQRNKGNFPGRFSGRQFSNSRSEMNVSTLELGDSALYLCASSLQGERTGELFFGEGSRLTVL.

The chain links TRBV13 to TRBJ2-2, with 11 nucleotides matching TRBD2. This CDR3 contains 19 residues. Germline V lookup: CDR1 PRHDT, CDR2 FYEKMQ (reference sequence). The V gene end was trimmed by 4 bases and the J gene end by 2 bases; junction bases not matched to a gene: 12. The CDR3 sequence is CASSSLAGGPLDNTGELFF. The DNA for the CDR3 is TGTGCCAGCAGCTCGCTAGCGGGAGGACCCTTAGATAACACCGGGGAGCTGTTTTTT.

The chain has TRBV7-9 and TRBJ1-1; possible D gene TRBD1, 5 bases. Germline values: CDR1 SEHNR, CDR2 FQNEAQ (reference sequence). The CDR3 has 13 residues. The germline V and J ends were trimmed by 5 bases and 4 bases, with 11 bases remaining between them. In nucleotides, the CDR3 is TGTGCCAGCAGCCTGGGGGAGGCCACTGAAGCTTTCTTT. Translated, it gives CASSLGEATEAFF.

This clone was found once. The chain is built from TRBV7-8 and TRBJ1-3, with 8 bases lining up with TRBD1. CDR1 is SGHVS, CDR2 FQNEAQ, per germline. V gave up 4 bases and J gave up 9 bases; unmatched junction bases: 8. This CDR3 region has 14 residues. For the CDR3, the DNA is TGTGCCAGCAGCTCGAGCGGACAGGGAGGCACCATATATTTT. As protein: CASSSSGQGGTIYF.

This chain links TRBV28 with TRBJ1-1, with TRBD1 as a possible D gene (5 bases). Germline V gene lookup returns CDR1 MDHEN and CDR2 SYDVKM. Deletions cut 6 bases from V and 5 bases from J, with 10 bases between. This CDR3 has 12 amino acids. The CDR3 spells CASSAGGTEAFF. DNA of the CDR3: TGTGCCAGCAGCGCCGGGGGGACTGAAGCTTTCTTT.

CDR3 region: CASSLLSRQGEKLFF. The DNA of the CDR3 is TGCGCCAGCAGCTTGTTGAGCCGACAGGGTGAAAAACTGTTTTTT. The gene calls are TRBV5-1 and TRBJ1-4, with TRBD1 identical over 7 bases. CDR1 and CDR2 (germline): SGHRS, YFSETQ. J gave up 7 bases and V 1 base, and 7 bases lay outside the gene matches. The CDR3 runs to 15 residues. Complete variable domain (other parts from reference TRBV5-1 and TRBJ1-4): KAGVTQTPRYLIKTRGQQVTLSCSPISGHRSVSWYQQTPGQGLQFLFEYFSETQRNKGNFPGRFSGRQFSNSRSEMNVSTLELGDSALYLCASSLLSRQGEKLFFGSGTQLSVL.

In its sample, this clone was seen once. This chain uses TRBV6-5 with TRBJ2-2; 11 positions agree with TRBD2. CDR3 length equals 15 residues. V lost 4 bases to trimming and J lost 6 bases; unmatched junction nucleotides: 4. Per the germline V gene, CDR1 is MNHEY and CDR2 is SVGAGI. CDR3 region: CASSWSSGRSGELFF. As DNA, the CDR3 is TGTGCCAGCAGTTGGTCTAGCGGGAGGTCCGGGGAGCTGTTTTTT.

The rearrangement links TRBV19 to TRBJ1-3; 7 bases are a match to TRBD1. Germline trimming cut 8 bases from V and 0 bases from J; bases unmatched to any gene: 4. Germline CDR1 LNHDA, CDR2 SQIVND (reference sequence). The CDR3 has 14 residues. The CDR3 DNA follows: TGTGCCAGTTCCAGGGGGGCCTCTGGAAACACCATATATTTT. As protein: CASSRGASGNTIYF.

V and J are TRBV29-1 and TRBJ1-5; 7 bases fit TRBD1. The CDR3 is 14 residues long. V lost 7 bases and J lost 6; bases outside the gene matches: 12. CDR1 SQVTM and CDR2 ANQGSEA come from the germline V gene. DNA of the CDR3: TGCAGCGCCGTTCGACAGGGCTGGGGTCAGCCCCAGCATTTT. It is translated as CSAVRQGWGQPQHF.

The V gene is TRBV4-2, the J gene TRBJ2-3, with 11 bases lining up with TRBD2. The CDR3 contains 18 residues. Germline loops: CDR1 LGHNA, CDR2 YNFKEQ. V gave up 0 bases and J gave up 3 bases; unmatched junction bases: 8. CDR3 residues: CASSQEGRASGRTDTQYF. In DNA form, the CDR3 reads TGTGCCAGCAGCCAAGAGGGTCGAGCTAGCGGGAGGACAGATACGCAGTATTTT.

The genes are TRBV2 and TRBJ2-7; D is uncertain. The V end lost 2 bases, the J end lost 7 bases, and 6 bases lay between the germline ends. This CDR3 spans 11 amino acids. Per the germline V gene, CDR1 is SNHLY and CDR2 is FYNNEI. The chain's CDR3 is CASSERVEQYF. For the CDR3, the DNA is TGTGCCAGCAGTGAAAGGGTAGAGCAGTACTTC.

V and J are TRBV5-1 and TRBJ1-6; 9 bases fit TRBD1. V shed 2 bases, J shed 9 bases, and the junction held 9 bases outside the gene matches. Germline-derived CDR1 and CDR2 are SGHRS and YFSETQ. The CDR3 has 16 residues. The CDR3 reads CASSLGGTGKGSPLHF. CDR3 nucleotide sequence: TGCGCCAGCAGCTTAGGCGGGACAGGGAAGGGTTCACCCCTCCACTTT.